Following are 19 T cell receptor beta chains from one sample sequenced in a study of shared clonotypes between healthy human individuals. Only in-frame clones appear in the TCRdb table, and some are missing; sequencing was by immunoSEQ multiplex PCR. The repertoire holds around 530,000 clones, with roughly 79% as singletons. The sequencing input was PBMCs. The receptors were gathered from a woman aged 40 to 50 in good health. Some clones in this sample may be carry-over from other donors' samples.

This clone was detected a few times. V is TRBV2 and J is TRBJ2-2; D is ambiguous. Germline V gene data show CDR1 as SNHLY and CDR2 as FYNNEI. This CDR3 contains 13 residues. Trimming cost V 8 bases and J 6 bases, with 13 bases left between them. In nucleotides, the CDR3 is TGTGCCAGCTGGGTGGGAAACGCCGGGGAGCTGTTTTTT. Translating it yields CASWVGNAGELFF.

The chain couples TRBV30 to TRBJ2-1, with no clear D. CDR1 is GTSNPN and CDR2 is SVGIG in the germline V gene (reference sequence). Trimming took off 2 bases at V and 3 bases at J, with 8 bases between the two ends. CDR3 length equals 13 residues. CDR3 residues: CAWSLNHYNEQFF. The CDR3 DNA is TGTGCCTGGAGTCTTAACCACTACAATGAGCAGTTCTTC.

The rearrangement links TRBV4-2 to TRBJ2-3; D may be TRBD2 (5 bases). The CDR3 runs to 14 residues. Between the trimmed V and J ends, which lost 11 bases and 2 bases, there was a span of 17 bases. Per the germline V gene, CDR1 is LGHNA and CDR2 is YNFKEQ. The CDR3 bases are TGTGCCTCATCCACCGGACGGGACACAGATACGCAGTATTTT. Amino acids: CASSTGRDTDTQYF.

CDR3 amino acids: CASSIDAGGGNQPQHF. Here the CDR3 DNA reads TGTGCCAGTAGTATAGATGCAGGGGGGGGCAATCAGCCCCAGCATTTT. V is TRBV19 and J is TRBJ1-5; 7 bases match TRBD1. V shed 0 bases and J 2 bases; nucleotides not matched to a gene: 4. Germline CDR1 reads LNHDA; CDR2 reads SQIVND (reference sequence). The CDR3 consists of 16 residues.

This clone was recorded many times. Other DNA variants within this sample encode the same CDR3. The chain couples TRBV7-9 to TRBJ2-3; D gene unclear. The CDR3 extends over 12 amino acids. Germline CDR1 SEHNR, CDR2 FQNEAQ (reference sequence). V lost 1 base, J lost 6 bases, and 5 bases lay in between. The chain's CDR3 is CASSLVFDTQYF. The DNA of the CDR3 is TGTGCCAGCAGCTTAGTCTTCGATACGCAGTATTTT.

The chain is built from TRBV28 and TRBJ1-3, with a tentative D call TRBD1 (6 bases). Germline-derived CDR1 and CDR2 are MDHEN and SYDVKM. The CDR3 covers 18 residues. V was pared by 2 bases and J by 0 bases, with 17 bases between. The CDR3, as DNA: TGTGCCAGCAGTTTAGGCGGGGGGACACCTTCCTCTGGAAACACCATATATTTT. This gives the protein CASSLGGGTPSSGNTIYF.

In DNA, the CDR3 is TGCAGTGCTAGAGCAGAAGAGACCCAGTACTTC. Translating it yields CSARAEETQYF. The chain joins TRBV20-1 to TRBJ2-5; D is ambiguous. Germline lookup yields CDR1 DFQATT and CDR2 SNEGSKA (reference sequence). The V end was cut by 1 base, the J end by 3 bases, with 3 bases between. The CDR3 is 11 amino acids.

The chain links TRBV6-5 to TRBJ2-1; D is unresolved. CDR3 length equals 15 residues. Germline CDR1 and CDR2: MNHEY and SVGAGI. Trimming pared 2 bases from V and 3 bases from J, leaving 11 bases between. Here the CDR3 DNA reads TGTGCCAGCAGTTACAGTGGAGCTGACTACAATGAGCAGTTCTTC. Translating it yields CASSYSGADYNEQFF.

This clone was found once. V is TRBV5-6 and J is TRBJ2-7; D not resolved. Looked up from germline, CDR1 is SGHDT and CDR2 is YYEEEE. This CDR3 comprises 14 residues. V shed 0 bases and J shed 3 bases, with 10 bases lying between them. The CDR3 coding sequence is TGTGCCAGCAGCTTGGGTCGCCTCCTCTACGAGCAGTACTTC. This codes for CASSLGRLLYEQYF.

This chain links TRBV11-3 with TRBJ2-1, with 9 positions matching TRBD1. The CDR3 runs 17 residues. The V gene end was trimmed by 1 base and the J gene end by 5 bases; junction bases not matched to a gene: 9. CDR1 and CDR2 from the germline V gene are SGHNT and YENEEA. As DNA, the CDR3 is TGTGCCAGCAGCTTAGCTTGGACAGGGGCGAATCACAATGAGCAGTTCTTC. Its translation: CASSLAWTGANHNEQFF.

The V and J genes are TRBV19 and TRBJ1-2, with 12 bases that match TRBD1. V lost 6 bases, J lost 7 bases, and 6 bases stayed unmatched. Per the germline V gene, CDR1 is LNHDA and CDR2 is SQIVND (reference sequence). The CDR3 consists of 14 residues. The CDR3 bases are TGTGCCAGTAGGGGACAGGGGGCTATGAGTGGCTACACCTTC. Translated: CASRGQGAMSGYTF.

The chain links TRBV5-4 to TRBJ1-6; 7 bases align to TRBD1. The V gene's germline CDR1 is SGHNT and CDR2 YYREEE (reference sequence). V shed 4 bases and J 7 bases; nucleotides not matched to a gene: 5. The CDR3 covers 14 residues. CDR3 sequence reads: CASSQTGSNSPLHF. CDR3 bases: TGTGCCAGCAGCCAGACAGGGTCCAATTCACCCCTCCACTTT.

The chain is built from TRBV18 and TRBJ1-1, with a weak D call TRBD1 (5 bases). The CDR3 totals 14 residues. Germline V gives CDR1 KGHSH, CDR2 LQKENI. V was shortened by 2 bases and J by 0 bases, with 7 bases between the two germline ends. Here the CDR3 DNA reads TGTGCCAGCTCACCAGAGACAGTGAACACTGAAGCTTTCTTT. It yields the protein CASSPETVNTEAFF.

The chain uses TRBV19 and TRBJ2-6; 10 nucleotides align to TRBD1. Germline values: CDR1 LNHDA, CDR2 SQIVND (reference sequence). V lost 4 bases and J lost 0; bases outside the gene matches: 3. This CDR3 spans 17 amino acids. CDR3 sequence: CASSRTGGISGANVLTF. The CDR3 nucleotides read TGTGCCAGTAGTAGGACAGGGGGAATCTCTGGGGCCAACGTCCTGACTTTC. The variable domain in full, with the rest retrieved from reference TRBV19 and TRBJ2-6, is DGGITQSPKYLFRKEGQNVTLSCEQNLNHDAMYWYRQDPGQGLRLIYYSQIVNDFQKGDIAEGYSVSREKKESFPLTVTSAQKNPTAFYLCASSRTGGISGANVLTFGAGSRLTVL.

The chain links TRBV18 to TRBJ2-4, with D possibly being TRBD1 (5 bases). CDR1 and CDR2 from the germline V gene are KGHSH and LQKENI. The CDR3 runs to 15 residues. Trimming left V 3 bases short and J 5 bases short, with 14 bases between. CDR3 sequence: CASSPLGEGENIQYF. For the CDR3, the DNA is TGTGCCAGCTCACCCCTAGGGGAAGGGGAAAACATTCAGTACTTC.

V and J are TRBV15 and TRBJ2-1; 7 nucleotides agree with TRBD2. CDR1 is LNHNV, CDR2 YYDKDF, per germline (reference sequence). V was clipped by 5 bases and J by 7 bases; unmatched bases: 11. The CDR3 runs 15 residues. In nucleotides, the CDR3 is TGTGCCACCAGCGGTTTAGCGGGCCCGGGGAATGAGCAGTTCTTC. Protein product: CATSGLAGPGNEQFF.

The rearrangement links TRBV7-3 to TRBJ1-3; D is ambiguous. The ends were cut back, 1 base at V and 4 bases at J, with 8 bases in the middle. Germline V gene lookup returns CDR1 SGHTA and CDR2 FQGTGA. The CDR3 extends over 14 amino acids. CDR3 loop: CASSLMGTGNTIYF. DNA for the CDR3: TGTGCCAGCAGCTTAATGGGAACCGGAAACACCATATATTTT.

The gene calls are TRBV5-6 and TRBJ1-5; a weak D match, TRBD1 (6 bases). V lost 4 bases and J 3 bases, leaving 17 bases between the germline ends. Looked up from germline, CDR1 is SGHDT and CDR2 is YYEEEE. CDR3 length: 16 amino acids. The CDR3 nucleotides are TGTGCCAGCAGCGCCCGACAGGCACTCCTCAATCAGCCCCAGCATTTT. Its translation is CASSARQALLNQPQHF.

The chain links TRBV5-6 to TRBJ2-7, with no clear D. Germline lookup yields CDR1 SGHDT and CDR2 YYEEEE. The CDR3 totals 12 residues. V lost 4 bases and J lost 5, with 10 bases in between. CDR3 residues: CASSLFAHEQYF. CDR3 coding DNA: TGTGCCAGCAGCCTGTTTGCGCACGAGCAGTACTTC.